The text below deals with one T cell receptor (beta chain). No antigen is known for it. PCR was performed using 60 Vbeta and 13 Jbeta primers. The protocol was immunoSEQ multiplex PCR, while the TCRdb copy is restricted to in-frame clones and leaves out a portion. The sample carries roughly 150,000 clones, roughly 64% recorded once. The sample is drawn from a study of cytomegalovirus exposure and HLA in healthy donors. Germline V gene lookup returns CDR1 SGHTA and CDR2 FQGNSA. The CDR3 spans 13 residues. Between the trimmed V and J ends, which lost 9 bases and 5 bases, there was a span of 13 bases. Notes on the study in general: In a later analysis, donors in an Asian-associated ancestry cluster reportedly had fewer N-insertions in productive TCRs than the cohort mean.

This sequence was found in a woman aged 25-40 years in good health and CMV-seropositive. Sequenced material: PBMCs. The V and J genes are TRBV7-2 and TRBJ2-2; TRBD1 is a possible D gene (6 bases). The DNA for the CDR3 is TGTGCCAGTGAACTAAGGGGGACCGGGGAGCTGTTTTTT. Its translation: CASELRGTGELFF.